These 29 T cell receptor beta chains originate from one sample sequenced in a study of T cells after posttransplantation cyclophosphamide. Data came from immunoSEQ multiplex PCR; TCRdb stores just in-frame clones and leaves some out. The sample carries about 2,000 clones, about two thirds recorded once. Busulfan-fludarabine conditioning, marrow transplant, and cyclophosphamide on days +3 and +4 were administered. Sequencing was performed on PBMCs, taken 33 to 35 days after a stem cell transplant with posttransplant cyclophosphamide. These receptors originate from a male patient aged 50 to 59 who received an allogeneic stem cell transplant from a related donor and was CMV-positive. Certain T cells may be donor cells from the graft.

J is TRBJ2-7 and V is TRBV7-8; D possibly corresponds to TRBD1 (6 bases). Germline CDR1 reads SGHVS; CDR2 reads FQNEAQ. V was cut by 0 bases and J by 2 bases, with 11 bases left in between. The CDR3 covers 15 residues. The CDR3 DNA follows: TGTGCCAGCAGCTTAGCAAGGACAGCAACCTACGAGCAGTACTTC. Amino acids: CASSLARTATYEQYF.

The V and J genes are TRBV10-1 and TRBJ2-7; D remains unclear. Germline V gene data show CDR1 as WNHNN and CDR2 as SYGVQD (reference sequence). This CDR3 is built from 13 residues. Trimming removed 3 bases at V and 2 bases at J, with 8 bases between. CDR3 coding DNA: TGCGCCAGCAGTGAAGGTGGGCCCTACGAGCAGTACTTC. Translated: CASSEGGPYEQYF.

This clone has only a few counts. CDR3 nucleotides: TGTGCCAGCAGCTCTTTACCCCGCGGGGAGGGCTACAATGAGCAGTTCTTC. It translates to CASSSLPRGEGYNEQFF. The chain couples TRBV7-6 to TRBJ2-1, with 7 bases that match TRBD2. Germline V gene lookup returns CDR1 SGHVS and CDR2 FNYEAQ. The CDR3 sequence is 17 residues long. The V segment lost 4 bases and the J segment 3 bases; nucleotides outside the gene matches: 12. The whole variable domain, filled in from reference TRBV7-6 and TRBJ2-1, reads GAGVSQSPRYKVTKRGQDVALRCDPISGHVSLYWYRQALGQGPEFLTYFNYEAQQDKSGLPNDRFSAERPEGSISTLTIQRTEQRDSAMYRCASSSLPRGEGYNEQFFGPGTRLTVL.

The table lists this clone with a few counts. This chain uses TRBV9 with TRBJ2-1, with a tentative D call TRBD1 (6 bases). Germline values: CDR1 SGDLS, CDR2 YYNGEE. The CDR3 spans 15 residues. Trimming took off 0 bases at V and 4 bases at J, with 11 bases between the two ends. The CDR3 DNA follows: TGTGCCAGCAGCGTAGGGACAGCTATTTACAATGAGCAGTTCTTC. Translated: CASSVGTAIYNEQFF.

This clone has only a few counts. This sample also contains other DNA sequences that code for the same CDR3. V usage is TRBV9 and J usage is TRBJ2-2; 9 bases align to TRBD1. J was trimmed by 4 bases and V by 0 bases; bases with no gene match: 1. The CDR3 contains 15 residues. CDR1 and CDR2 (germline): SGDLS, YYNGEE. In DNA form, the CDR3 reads TGTGCCAGCAGCGTAGAGACAGGGGGCACCGGGGAGCTGTTTTTT. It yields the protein CASSVETGGTGELFF.

CDR3 DNA: TGTGCCAGCAGCCCATGGCTGGGGGGACAGGTTAATTCACCCCTCCACTTT. Translated, it gives CASSPWLGGQVNSPLHF. The genes are TRBV7-2 and TRBJ1-6; 8 positions agree with TRBD1. This CDR3 comprises 17 residues. The V gene end was trimmed by 5 bases and the J gene end by 6 bases; junction bases not matched to a gene: 12. The V gene's germline CDR1 is SGHTA and CDR2 FQGNSA.

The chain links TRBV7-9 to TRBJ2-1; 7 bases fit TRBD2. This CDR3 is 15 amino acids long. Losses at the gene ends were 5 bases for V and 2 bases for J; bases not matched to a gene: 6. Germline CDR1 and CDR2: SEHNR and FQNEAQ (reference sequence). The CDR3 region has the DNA TGTGCCAGCAGCAGACAGCGGGGCACCTACAATGAGCAGTTCTTC. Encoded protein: CASSRQRGTYNEQFF.

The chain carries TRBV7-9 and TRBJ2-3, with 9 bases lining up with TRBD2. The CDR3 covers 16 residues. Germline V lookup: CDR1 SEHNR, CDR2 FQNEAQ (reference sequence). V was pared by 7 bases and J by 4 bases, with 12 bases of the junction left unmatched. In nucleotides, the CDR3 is TGTGCCAGCATCCAAAGCGGGGGGCTAGTTGCAGATACGCAGTATTTT. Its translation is CASIQSGGLVADTQYF.

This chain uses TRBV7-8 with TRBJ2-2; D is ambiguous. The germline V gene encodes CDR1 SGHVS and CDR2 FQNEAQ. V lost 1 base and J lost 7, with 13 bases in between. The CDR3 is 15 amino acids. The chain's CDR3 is CASSLGTLAGGELFF. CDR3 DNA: TGTGCCAGCAGCTTAGGAACCCTGGCTGGCGGGGAGCTGTTTTTT. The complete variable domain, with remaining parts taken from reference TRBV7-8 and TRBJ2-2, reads GAGVSQSPRYKVAKRGQDVALRCDPISGHVSLFWYQQALGQGPEFLTYFQNEAQLDKSGLPSDRFFAERPEGSVSTLKIQRTQQEDSAVYLCASSLGTLAGGELFFGEGSRLTVL.

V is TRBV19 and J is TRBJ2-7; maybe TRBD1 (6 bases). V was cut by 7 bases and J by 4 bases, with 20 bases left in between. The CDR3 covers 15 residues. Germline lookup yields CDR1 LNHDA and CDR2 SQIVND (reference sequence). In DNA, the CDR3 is TGTGCCAGTAAACTGGCTGATGGACAGAAATACGAGCAGTACTTC. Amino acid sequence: CASKLADGQKYEQYF.

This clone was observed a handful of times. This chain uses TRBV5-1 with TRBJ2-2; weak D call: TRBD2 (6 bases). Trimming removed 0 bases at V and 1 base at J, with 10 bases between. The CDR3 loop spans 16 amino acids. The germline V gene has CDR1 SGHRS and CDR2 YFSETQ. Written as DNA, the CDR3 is TGCGCCAGCAGCTTGGGTACTAGCAGGAACACCGGGGAGCTGTTTTTT. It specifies CASSLGTSRNTGELFF. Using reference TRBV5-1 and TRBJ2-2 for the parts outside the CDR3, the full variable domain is KAGVTQTPRYLIKTRGQQVTLSCSPISGHRSVSWYQQTPGQGLQFLFEYFSETQRNKGNFPGRFSGRQFSNSRSEMNVSTLELGDSALYLCASSLGTSRNTGELFFGEGSRLTVL.

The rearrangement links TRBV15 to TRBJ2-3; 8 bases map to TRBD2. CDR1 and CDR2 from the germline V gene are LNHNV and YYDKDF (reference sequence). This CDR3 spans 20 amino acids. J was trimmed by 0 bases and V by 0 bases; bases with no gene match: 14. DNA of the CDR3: TGTGCCACCAGCAGAGATGGGGGTCGGCGGGGGGTAGGGAGCACAGATACGCAGTATTTT. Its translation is CATSRDGGRRGVGSTDTQYF.

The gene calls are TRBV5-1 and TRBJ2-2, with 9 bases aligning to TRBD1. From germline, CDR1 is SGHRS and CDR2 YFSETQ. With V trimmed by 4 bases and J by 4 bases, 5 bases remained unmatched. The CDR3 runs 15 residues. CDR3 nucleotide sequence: TGCGCCAGCAGCCGGACAGGGGTTCTCACCGGGGAGCTGTTTTTT. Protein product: CASSRTGVLTGELFF.

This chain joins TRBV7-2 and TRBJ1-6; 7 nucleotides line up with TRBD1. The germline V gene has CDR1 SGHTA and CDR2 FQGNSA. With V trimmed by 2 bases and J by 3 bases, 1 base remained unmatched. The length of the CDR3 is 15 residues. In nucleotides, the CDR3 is TGTGCCAGCAGCTTAAGGGGGCTCTATAATTCACCCCTCCACTTT. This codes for CASSLRGLYNSPLHF.

DNA for the CDR3: TGTGCCAGTAGTATGTGGGGGGACGAGCAGTACTTC. Its translation: CASSMWGDEQYF. The chain joins TRBV19 to TRBJ2-7; possibly TRBD2 for D (6 bases). Germline V gene lookup returns CDR1 LNHDA and CDR2 SQIVND (reference sequence). This CDR3 is 12 amino acids long. Deletions cut 3 bases from V and 5 bases from J, with 8 bases between.

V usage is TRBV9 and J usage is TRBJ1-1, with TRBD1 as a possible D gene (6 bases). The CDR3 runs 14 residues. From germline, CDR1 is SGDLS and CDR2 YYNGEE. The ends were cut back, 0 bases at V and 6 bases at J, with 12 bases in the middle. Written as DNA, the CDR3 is TGTGCCAGCAGCGTAGAACAGGGCTTTTCTGAAGCTTTCTTT. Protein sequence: CASSVEQGFSEAFF. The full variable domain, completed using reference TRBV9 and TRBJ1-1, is DSGVTQTPKHLITATGQRVTLRCSPRSGDLSVYWYQQSLDQGLQFLIQYYNGEERAKGNILERFSAQQFPDLHSELNLSSLELGDSALYFCASSVEQGFSEAFFGQGTRLTVV.

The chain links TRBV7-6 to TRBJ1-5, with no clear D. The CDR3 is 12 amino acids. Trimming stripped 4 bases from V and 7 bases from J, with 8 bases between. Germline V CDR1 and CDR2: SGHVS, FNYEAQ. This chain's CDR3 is CASSSTRQPQHF. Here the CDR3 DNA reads TGTGCCAGCAGCTCCACGAGGCAGCCCCAGCATTTT.

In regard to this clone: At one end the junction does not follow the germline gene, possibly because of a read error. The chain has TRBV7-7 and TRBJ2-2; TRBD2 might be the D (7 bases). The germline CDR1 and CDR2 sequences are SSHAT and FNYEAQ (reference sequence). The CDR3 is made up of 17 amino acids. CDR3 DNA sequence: TGTGCCAGCAGGGCTCAAGGGGGGGCAGGGAACTCCGGGGAGCTGTTTTTT. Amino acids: CASRAQGGAGNSGELFF.

CDR3 coding DNA: TGTGCCAGCTCACCTTGGGGGCACTCCTACAATGAGCAGTTCTTC. Its translation: CASSPWGHSYNEQFF. V usage is TRBV18 and J usage is TRBJ2-1; D is possibly TRBD1 (6 bases). CDR1 is KGHSH, CDR2 LQKENI, per germline. The CDR3 totals 15 residues. Deletions cut 3 bases from V and 0 bases from J, with 9 bases between.

DNA for the CDR3: TGTGCCAGCAGCTCGCGGACAGGGGATACTATAACTAATGAAAAACTGTTTTTT. The encoded protein is CASSSRTGDTITNEKLFF. The chain carries TRBV11-2 and TRBJ1-4; 9 bases are shared with TRBD1. The trim removed 4 bases at V and 1 base at J, leaving 10 bases unmatched. Germline V gene lookup returns CDR1 SGHAT and CDR2 FQNNGV. The length of the CDR3 is 18 residues. Full variable domain (outside the CDR3, taken from reference TRBV11-2 and TRBJ1-4): EAGVAQSPRYKIIEKRQSVAFWCNPISGHATLYWYQQILGQGPKLLIQFQNNGVVDDSQLPKDRFSAERLKGVDSTLKIQPAKLEDSAVYLCASSSRTGDTITNEKLFFGSGTQLSVL.

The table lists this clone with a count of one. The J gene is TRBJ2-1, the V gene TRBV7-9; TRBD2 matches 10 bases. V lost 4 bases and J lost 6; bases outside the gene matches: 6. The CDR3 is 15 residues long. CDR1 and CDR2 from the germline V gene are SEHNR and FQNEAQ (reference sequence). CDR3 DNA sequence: TGTGCCAGCAGCTCCGGACTAGCGGCCTTCAATGAGCAGTTCTTC. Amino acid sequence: CASSSGLAAFNEQFF.

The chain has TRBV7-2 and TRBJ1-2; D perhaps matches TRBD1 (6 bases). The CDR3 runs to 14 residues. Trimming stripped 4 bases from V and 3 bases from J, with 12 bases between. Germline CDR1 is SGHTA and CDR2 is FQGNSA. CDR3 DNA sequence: TGTGCCAGCAGCTCTGGGGGGGGGCACTATGGCTACACCTTC. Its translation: CASSSGGGHYGYTF.

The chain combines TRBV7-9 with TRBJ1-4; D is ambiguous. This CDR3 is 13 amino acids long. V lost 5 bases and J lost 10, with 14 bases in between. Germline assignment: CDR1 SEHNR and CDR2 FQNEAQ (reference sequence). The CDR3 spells CASSRESLRKLFF. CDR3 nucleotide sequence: TGTGCCAGCAGCCGCGAAAGCCTTCGAAAACTGTTTTTT.

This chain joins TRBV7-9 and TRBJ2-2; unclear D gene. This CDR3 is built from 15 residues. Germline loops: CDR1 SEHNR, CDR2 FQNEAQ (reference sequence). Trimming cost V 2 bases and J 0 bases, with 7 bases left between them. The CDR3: CASSLPPSNTGELFF. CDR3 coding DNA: TGTGCCAGCAGCTTACCCCCCTCGAACACCGGGGAGCTGTTTTTT.

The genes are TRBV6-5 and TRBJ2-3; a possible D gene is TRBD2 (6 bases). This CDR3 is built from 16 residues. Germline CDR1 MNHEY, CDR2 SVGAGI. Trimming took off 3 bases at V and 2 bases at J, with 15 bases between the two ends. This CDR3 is CASSYAAGLSTDTQYF. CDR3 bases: TGTGCCAGCAGTTATGCCGCGGGGCTATCCACAGATACGCAGTATTTT.

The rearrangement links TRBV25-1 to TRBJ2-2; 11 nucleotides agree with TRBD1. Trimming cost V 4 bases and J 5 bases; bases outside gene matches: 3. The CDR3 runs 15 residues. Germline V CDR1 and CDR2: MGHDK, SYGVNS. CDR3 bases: TGTGCCAGCAGTGTCGGACAGGGGGCTACCGGGGAGCTGTTTTTT. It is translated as CASSVGQGATGELFF.

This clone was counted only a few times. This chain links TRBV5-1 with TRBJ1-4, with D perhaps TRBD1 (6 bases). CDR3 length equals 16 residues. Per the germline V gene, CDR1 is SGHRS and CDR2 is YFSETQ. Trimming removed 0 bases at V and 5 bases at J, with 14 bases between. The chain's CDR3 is CASSLVGGARNEKLFF. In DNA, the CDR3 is TGCGCCAGCAGCTTGGTCGGGGGGGCCAGGAATGAAAAACTGTTTTTT.

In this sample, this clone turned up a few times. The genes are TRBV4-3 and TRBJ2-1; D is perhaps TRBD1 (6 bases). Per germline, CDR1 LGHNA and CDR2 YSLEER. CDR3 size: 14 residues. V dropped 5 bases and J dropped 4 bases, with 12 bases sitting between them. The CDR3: CASSMGQEYNEQFF. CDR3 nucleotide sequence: TGCGCCAGCAGCATGGGACAAGAGTACAATGAGCAGTTCTTC.

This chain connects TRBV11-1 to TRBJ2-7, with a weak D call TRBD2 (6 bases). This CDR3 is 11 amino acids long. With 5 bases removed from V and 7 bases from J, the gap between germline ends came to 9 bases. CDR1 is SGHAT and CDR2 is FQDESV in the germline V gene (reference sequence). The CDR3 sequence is CASSGGREQYF. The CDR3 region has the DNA TGTGCCAGCAGCGGAGGGAGGGAGCAGTACTTC. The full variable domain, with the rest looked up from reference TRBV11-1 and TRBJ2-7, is EAEVAQSPRYKITEKSQAVAFWCDPISGHATLYWYRQILGQGPELLVQFQDESVVDDSQLPKDRFSAERLKGVDSTLKIQPAELGDSAMYLCASSGGREQYFGPGTRLTVT.